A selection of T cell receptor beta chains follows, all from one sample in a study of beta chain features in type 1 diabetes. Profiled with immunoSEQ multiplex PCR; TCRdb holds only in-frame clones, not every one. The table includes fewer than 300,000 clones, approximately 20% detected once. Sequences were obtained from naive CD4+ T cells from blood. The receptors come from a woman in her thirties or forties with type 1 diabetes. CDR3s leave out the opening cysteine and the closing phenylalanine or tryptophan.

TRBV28 ASSSGTTNEKLF
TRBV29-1 SVALTSGKETQY
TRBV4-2 ASSQGSSGNTGELF
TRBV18 ASSPNRSGRGTSYNEQF
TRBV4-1 ASSPNSGDYGYT
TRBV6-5 ASSYSPVDSRGYT
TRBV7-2 ASSFAQETQY
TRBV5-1 ASSGQGVDTEAF
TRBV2 ASSEQGQGYTEAF
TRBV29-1 SDRQGANYGYT
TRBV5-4 ASSYRGLDTDTQY
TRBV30 AWSDAGTGGHQPQH
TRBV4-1 ASSLGGGPNSNQPQH
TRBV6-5 ASSYSLDWEQY
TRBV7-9 ASSLGRAGGRGYT
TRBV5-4 ASSLVGAETQY
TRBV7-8 ASRFSGRAAEQF
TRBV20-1 SASDNYEQY
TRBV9 ASSVGGQRRNNEQF
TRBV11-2 ASSLGGRETQY
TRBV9 ASSADSGKGTDTQY
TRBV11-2 ASSSPRTSGEQY
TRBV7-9 ASSLSDYGYT
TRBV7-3 ASSSPRTGYEQF
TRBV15 ATSREEGYTDTQY
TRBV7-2 ASSSHRGSRTEAF
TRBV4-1 ASSRDRGNQPQH
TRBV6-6 ASSYPTNYEQY
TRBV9 ASSPGGTQY
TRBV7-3 ASSLNGGANSPLH
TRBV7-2 ASSFTRTTGVFNYGYT
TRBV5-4 ASSLADSSGTGELF
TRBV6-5 ASNPGSLAKNIQY
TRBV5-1 ASSLTGRAGDTQY
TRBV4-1 ASSTLDRDRYEQY
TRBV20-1 SAQGEQPQH
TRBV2 ASSEDRGPGANVLT
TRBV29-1 SVEALGVGYT
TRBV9 ASSAGQGNYEQY
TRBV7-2 ASSLAGTPQH
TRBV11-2 ASSFAGTVYEQY
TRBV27 ASSSIVGETQY
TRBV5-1 ASSTTGDQPQH
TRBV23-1 ASSQTGKGANSPLH
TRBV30 AWSATGTENEKLF
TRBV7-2 ASSLAGSGSTDTQY
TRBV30 AWSGQTANYGYT
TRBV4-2 ASSQAGGGNTGELF
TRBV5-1 ASSLEESGANVLT
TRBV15 ATSRDPSGTPYEQY
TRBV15 ATSNLWRITEAF
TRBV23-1 ASTPLAGGAGEQY
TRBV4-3 ASSQGTSGFTDTQY
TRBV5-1 ASSFDISGLYT